The present TCR beta chain was sequenced within a study of T cells in Graves' hyperthyroidism and ophthalmopathy. The investigators amplified TCR beta CDR3 regions from RNA transcripts. TCR CDR3 underwent first-round RT-PCR with the HTBI primer set. One entry per CDR3 protein results from TCRdb running MiXCR on the multiplex PCR reads. This sample has about 720,000 distinct CDR3 sequences; about a sixth occur once, and the top ten carry under 10%. This CDR3 has 15 residues. Per the germline V gene, CDR1 is SNHLY and CDR2 is FYNNEI. After removal of 5 bases from V and 0 bases from J, the junction contained 3 bases not matched to a gene. This clonotype was seen many times.

The chain employs TRBV2 and TRBJ2-2; TRBD1 matches at 7 bases. This sequence was found in a young man with Graves' hyperthyroidism. The sequencing sample was made of blood. The DNA of the CDR3 is TGTGCCAGCAGTCGGGACAGCGCGAACACCGGGGAGCTGTTTTTT. Translation gives CASSRDSANTGELFF.